One sample yielded the 8 T cell receptor beta chains listed below, sequenced in a study of cytomegalovirus exposure and HLA in healthy donors. The PCR had 60 Vbeta and 13 Jbeta primers. Method: immunoSEQ multiplex PCR; TCRdb's copy keeps in-frame clones and lacks some. The sample shows around 150,000 clones, roughly 88% of them seen only once. Sequences were obtained from PBMCs. The receptors stem from a woman aged 18-29 years in good health and CMV-seronegative.

The V gene is TRBV5-1, the J gene TRBJ2-1; TRBD1 matches at 9 bases. The germline gives CDR1 SGHRS, CDR2 YFSETQ. The CDR3 has 15 residues. Trimming cost V 5 bases and J 6 bases; bases outside gene matches: 9. In nucleotides, the CDR3 is TGCGCCAGCAGACGATGGACAGGGGTACGCAATGAGCAGTTCTTC. It yields the protein CASRRWTGVRNEQFF.

This chain uses TRBV5-1 with TRBJ1-2, with 9 bases that match TRBD1. The trim removed 2 bases at V and 3 bases at J, leaving 8 bases unmatched. This CDR3 is 16 amino acids long. Germline V gene lookup returns CDR1 SGHRS and CDR2 YFSETQ. The CDR3 spells CASSLGTGHTDYGYTF. CDR3 bases: TGCGCCAGCAGCTTAGGGACAGGGCATACAGACTATGGCTACACCTTC.

J is TRBJ2-7 and V is TRBV5-1; 12 nucleotides align to TRBD2. V lost 4 bases and J lost 2; bases outside the gene matches: 4. Per the germline V gene, CDR1 is SGHRS and CDR2 is YFSETQ. This CDR3 contains 15 residues. The CDR3 bases are TGCGCCAGCAGCGGGTGGACTAGCGGGGCCTACGAGCAGTACTTC. Translated: CASSGWTSGAYEQYF.

The chain joins TRBV5-4 to TRBJ2-1, with 8 bases aligning to TRBD1. V lost 2 bases and J lost 6; bases outside the gene matches: 10. This CDR3 comprises 16 residues. CDR1 and CDR2 from the germline V gene are SGHNT and YYREEE (reference sequence). CDR3 residues: CASSFQQGVGRNEQFF. The CDR3 nucleotides read TGTGCCAGCAGCTTCCAACAGGGGGTCGGGCGCAATGAGCAGTTCTTC.

This sequence joins TRBV7-6 and TRBJ2-5, with D unresolved. Trimming removed 5 bases from V and 5 bases from J, with 18 bases in between. The CDR3 runs 15 residues. CDR1 and CDR2 (germline): SGHVS, FNYEAQ. The CDR3 nucleotides are TGTGCCAGCAGCCTCCCCCGGGTACAAGGCGAGACCCAGTACTTC. Translating it yields CASSLPRVQGETQYF.

V gene TRBV5-1 combines with J gene TRBJ2-7, with 9 bases identical to TRBD1. The junction had 3 bases not matched to a gene; V was cut back by 5 bases and J by 3 bases. From germline, CDR1 is SGHRS and CDR2 YFSETQ. The length of the CDR3 is 13 residues. The CDR3 is CASSDRGFYEQYF. The CDR3 nucleotides read TGCGCCAGCAGTGACAGGGGGTTCTACGAGCAGTACTTC.

The rearrangement joins TRBV19 to TRBJ2-2, with 9 bases matching TRBD1. There are 16 residues in the CDR3. Germline V gene data show CDR1 as LNHDA and CDR2 as SQIVND (reference sequence). V was clipped by 4 bases and J by 3 bases; unmatched bases: 6. The chain's CDR3 is CASSTWTGAYTGELFF. As DNA, the CDR3 is TGTGCCAGTAGTACGTGGACAGGGGCGTACACCGGGGAGCTGTTTTTT.

The chain has TRBV7-9 and TRBJ2-1, with D possibly being TRBD2 (6 bases). Germline V gene data show CDR1 as SEHNR and CDR2 as FQNEAQ (reference sequence). V was pared by 6 bases and J by 3 bases, with 15 bases between. The CDR3 loop spans 15 amino acids. The CDR3 DNA follows: TGTGCCAGCAGGGAGTCGGGGACTTTCTACAATGAGCAGTTCTTC. Its protein product is CASRESGTFYNEQFF.